This T cell receptor (beta chain) was sequenced in a study of blood T cells in healthy people across ages. A second PCR of roughly 6 to 12 cycles used a sample-barcoded 5' primer and a J-beta primer mix. In TCRdb, the 5' RACE reads were re-called with MiXCR into one record per CDR3 protein. The sample carries 700,000 or so distinct CDR3 sequences, 22% recorded once. General study results and limits: Considered underestimates were the diversity estimates obtained from one million T cells. Observed TCR beta diversity per million T cells went down as age went up. This fall followed a roughly linear course with age. Naive CD4+ cells and diversity were both higher in long-lived donors than in aged donors.

Collection of ten milliliters of peripheral blood was performed for each donor. Note on this clonotype: Its antigen remains unknown.

Deletions cut 0 bases from V and 5 bases from J, with 14 bases between. Germline CDR1 reads SGHRS; CDR2 reads YFSETQ. CDR3 length: 15 amino acids. The chain recombines TRBV5-1 with TRBJ2-5, with D unresolved. This receptor was obtained from a man between 65 and 85 years old in good health. Sequenced sample: blood. The CDR3 is CASSLGGSVPETQYF. The DNA of the CDR3 is TGCGCCAGCAGCTTGGGTGGGTCAGTCCCCGAGACCCAGTACTTC.